A single sample is the source of the 22 T cell receptor beta chains below, sequenced in a study of vaccination and CD4 T cells after COVID-19. Their target antigens are unknown. Sample treatment: roughly 11-day PBMC culture with coronavirus spike peptide pools or control peptides (ViraFEST assay). According to the study, CD4+ T cells from the unexposed donor were gathered ahead of the COVID-19 pandemic (2011-2018). Sequenced with the Oncomine TCR Beta short-read assay was DNA taken from cultured CD4+ T cells. TCRdb itself ran the PCR reads through MiXCR, one entry per CDR3 protein. Of more than 4,500 distinct CDR3 sequences listed, 35% to 45% are singletons. Specimen: CD4+ T cells from blood, cultured in vitro. These TCRs come from a human donor in good health.

This chain joins TRBV12-3 or TRBV12-4 and TRBJ2-1; 8 positions match TRBD2. The CDR3 has 15 residues. The V segment lost 3 bases and the J segment 5 bases; nucleotides outside the gene matches: 6. DNA of the CDR3: TGTGCCAGCAGTTTCCCTAGCGGGTTTAACAATGAGCAGTTCTTC. The encoded protein is CASSFPSGFNNEQFF.

Only a few counts were recorded for this clonotype. The J gene is TRBJ1-5, the V gene TRBV19; D is ambiguous. Deletions cut 3 bases from V and 0 bases from J, with 12 bases between. The germline V gene has CDR1 LNHDA and CDR2 SQIVND (reference sequence). The CDR3 loop spans 16 amino acids. CDR3 DNA: TGTGCCAGTAGTATCCCAGGTGACAATAGCAATCAGCCCCAGCATTTT. This gives the protein CASSIPGDNSNQPQHF.

The rearrangement uses TRBV6-1 and TRBJ2-5; D is possibly TRBD2 (5 bases). Looked up from germline, CDR1 is MNHNS and CDR2 is SASEGT. V lost 4 bases and J lost 2, with 8 bases in between. This CDR3 is 13 amino acids long. The CDR3 reads CASSGTPQETQYF. CDR3 nucleotide sequence: TGTGCCAGCAGTGGGACTCCGCAAGAGACCCAGTACTTC.

This clonotype was recorded a few times. This rearrangement joins TRBV20-1 to TRBJ2-2; D might be TRBD1 or TRBD2, each matching 5 bases. The germline gives CDR1 DFQATT, CDR2 SNEGSKA (reference sequence). Trimming cost V 5 bases and J 2 bases, with 15 bases left between them. This CDR3 contains 15 residues. The DNA for the CDR3 is TGCAGTGCTGCCAATCGGGGCCTTAACACCGGGGAGCTGTTTTTT. Protein sequence: CSAANRGLNTGELFF.

J is TRBJ2-5 and V is TRBV29-1, with 9 bases lining up with TRBD1. The germline V gene has CDR1 SQVTM and CDR2 ANQGSEA. The CDR3 totals 13 residues. V lost 6 bases, J lost 4 bases, and 6 bases stayed unmatched. Written as DNA, the CDR3 is TGCAGCGTAGATGAGACAGGGGGAGAGACCCAGTACTTC. It specifies CSVDETGGETQYF.

The V and J genes are TRBV20-1 and TRBJ2-1; D may be TRBD2 (5 bases). Germline V lookup: CDR1 DFQATT, CDR2 SNEGSKA (reference sequence). The V end was cut by 5 bases, the J end by 8 bases, with 22 bases between. This CDR3 has 15 residues. CDR3 nucleotide sequence: TGCAGTGCTCGCGCGGCTAGGACTGCGAGGTATGAGCAGTTCTTC. Its protein is CSARAARTARYEQFF.

The J gene is TRBJ2-1, the V gene TRBV7-2; D gene uncertain. The V end lost 3 bases, the J end lost 4 bases, and 10 bases lay between the germline ends. CDR1 is SGHTA, CDR2 FQGNSA, per germline. The CDR3 has 14 amino acids. CDR3 protein: CASSLPGLYNEQFF. CDR3 coding DNA: TGTGCCAGCAGCTTGCCCGGCCTATACAATGAGCAGTTCTTC.

This clonotype was counted only a few times. The V and J genes are TRBV20-1 and TRBJ2-5; D gene unclear. CDR1 is DFQATT and CDR2 is SNEGSKA in the germline V gene (reference sequence). There are 14 residues in the CDR3. Trimming left V 6 bases short and J 4 bases short, with 18 bases between. The CDR3 region is CSADRLGVGETQYF. CDR3 nucleotides: TGCAGTGCCGACCGACTTGGGGTGGGAGAGACCCAGTACTTC.

This clonotype was seen more than once but under ten times. The genes are TRBV20-1 and TRBJ2-1; TRBD1 aligns across 12 bases. V gave up 2 bases and J gave up 9 bases; unmatched junction bases: 8. Germline values: CDR1 DFQATT, CDR2 SNEGSKA (reference sequence). This CDR3 spans 15 amino acids. The CDR3 sequence is CSARFRDRGLGEQFF. The CDR3 region has the DNA TGCAGTGCTAGATTCCGGGACAGGGGGCTCGGTGAGCAGTTCTTC.

The chain links TRBV28 to TRBJ1-1; a possible D gene is TRBD1 (6 bases). The ends were cut back, 0 bases at V and 1 base at J, with 12 bases in the middle. The CDR3 sequence is 16 residues long. CDR1 MDHEN and CDR2 SYDVKM come from the germline V gene. The CDR3 loop is CASSLWSGQENTEAFF. The CDR3 DNA is TGTGCCAGCAGTTTATGGTCGGGACAAGAGAACACTGAAGCTTTCTTT.

This clonotype has just a few counts. This chain connects TRBV15 to TRBJ2-7, with 7 bases aligning to TRBD1. CDR1 LNHNV and CDR2 YYDKDF come from the germline V gene (reference sequence). Trimming cost V 5 bases and J 7 bases; bases outside gene matches: 14. The CDR3 is made up of 15 amino acids. In DNA form, the CDR3 reads TGTGCCACCAGCGCATACAGGGGTGGGGTGAAGGAGCAGTACTTC. This gives the protein CATSAYRGGVKEQYF.

The V and J genes are TRBV12-3 or TRBV12-4 and TRBJ2-1, with TRBD2 identical over 13 bases. The CDR3 sequence is 18 residues long. The trim removed 5 bases at V and 0 bases at J, leaving 7 bases unmatched. CDR3 residues: CASSRGTSGALSYNEQFF. The DNA for the CDR3 is TGTGCCAGCAGTAGAGGGACTAGCGGGGCCCTCTCCTACAATGAGCAGTTCTTC.

The V gene is TRBV5-1, the J gene TRBJ1-1; 8 bases match TRBD1. J gave up 4 bases and V 3 bases, and 5 bases lay outside the gene matches. The CDR3 runs to 14 residues. CDR1 SGHRS and CDR2 YFSETQ come from the germline V gene. CDR3 sequence reads: CASSWRTGPTEAFF. The CDR3 DNA reads as TGCGCCAGCAGCTGGAGGACAGGGCCCACTGAAGCTTTCTTT.

The V and J genes are TRBV2 and TRBJ1-1; TRBD1 aligns across 7 bases. The CDR3 is 12 amino acids. V gave up 9 bases and J gave up 11 bases; unmatched junction bases: 12. CDR1 is SNHLY and CDR2 is FYNNEI in the germline V gene. In DNA, the CDR3 is TGTGCCAGTGGGCGGCAGGGGGGTATGGCTTTCTTT. It yields the protein CASGRQGGMAFF.

V usage is TRBV18 and J usage is TRBJ1-5, with 8 positions matching TRBD1. This CDR3 region has 15 residues. Germline-derived CDR1 and CDR2 are KGHSH and LQKENI. J lost 2 bases, V lost 6 bases, and 6 bases had no gene match. As DNA, the CDR3 is TGTGCCAGCTCCCAAGAGGGACAGGGCAATCAGCCCCAGCATTTT. This sequence encodes CASSQEGQGNQPQHF.

V and J are TRBV7-7 and TRBJ1-2; weak D call: TRBD1 (5 bases). Trimming left V 3 bases short and J 0 bases short, with 14 bases between. Germline CDR1 reads SSHAT; CDR2 reads FNYEAQ (reference sequence). The CDR3 length is 16 residues. The CDR3 DNA reads TGTGCCAGCAGCTTCGAACAGGAGCCTACTAACTATGGCTACACCTTC. Its protein product is CASSFEQEPTNYGYTF.

The chain recombines TRBV7-8 with TRBJ1-2; 8 bases fit TRBD1. J gave up 3 bases and V 1 base, and 4 bases lay outside the gene matches. CDR1 SGHVS and CDR2 FQNEAQ come from the germline V gene. The CDR3 spans 15 residues. The CDR3 loop reads CASSLGQGSYYGYTF. In DNA, the CDR3 is TGTGCCAGCAGCTTAGGACAGGGGTCCTACTATGGCTACACCTTC.

V gene TRBV29-1 combines with J gene TRBJ1-1; D remains unclear. This CDR3 is 11 amino acids long. Between the trimmed V and J ends, which lost 7 bases and 8 bases, there was a span of 14 bases. Germline values: CDR1 SQVTM, CDR2 ANQGSEA. This CDR3 reads CSGNSGPEAFF. For the CDR3, the DNA is TGCAGCGGCAACAGTGGGCCCGAAGCTTTCTTT.

This clonotype was counted a few times. The chain carries TRBV20-1 and TRBJ2-1; TRBD2 aligns across 12 bases. The junction had 7 bases not matched to a gene; V was cut back by 0 bases and J by 4 bases. Per the germline V gene, CDR1 is DFQATT and CDR2 is SNEGSKA (reference sequence). CDR3 length equals 17 residues. CDR3 amino acids: CSARDFTSGGQYNEQFF. CDR3 sequence (DNA): TGCAGTGCTAGAGATTTTACTAGCGGGGGGCAGTACAATGAGCAGTTCTTC.

The chain carries TRBV6-1 and TRBJ2-7, with 7 bases lining up with TRBD1. V shed 6 bases, J shed 11 bases, and the junction held 13 bases outside the gene matches. CDR1 MNHNS and CDR2 SASEGT come from the germline V gene. The CDR3 length is 13 residues. The CDR3 protein is CASRPRQGAGEYF. In DNA, the CDR3 is TGTGCCAGCAGGCCAAGACAGGGAGCAGGCGAGTACTTC.

This clonotype occurred once. At one end, the junction sequence differs from germline, possibly due to a read error. The V and J genes are TRBV30 and TRBJ2-3; 9 bases fit TRBD2. Germline-derived CDR1 and CDR2 are GTSNPN and SVGIG (reference sequence). The CDR3 totals 14 residues. The CDR3 DNA reads TGTGCCTGGAGGAAGGGACTAGCAATGGATACGCAGTGTTTT. This encodes CAWRKGLAMDTQCF.

The gene calls are TRBV6-5 and TRBJ1-6, with a tentative D call TRBD1 (5 bases). The CDR3 runs 16 residues. V was cut by 0 bases and J by 6 bases, with 12 bases left in between. CDR1 is MNHEY, CDR2 SVGAGI, per germline. CDR3 sequence (DNA): TGTGCCAGCAGTTACTCTCGGCAGGGAGGTAATTCACCCCTCCACTTT. Translating gives CASSYSRQGGNSPLHF.